The TCR beta chain described here comes from a study of a mutant IDH1 vaccine in newly diagnosed glioma. About the study: Most had both radiotherapy and temozolomide beforehand; others had only one.

Some clones are missing from TCRdb's copy, which holds only in-frame ones; the method was immunoSEQ multiplex PCR. Of around 52,000 clones listed, about 87% are singletons. Time point here: week 5, during vaccination. With topical imiquimod, each dose of the vaccine consisted of 300 ug of mutant IDH1 20-mer peptide. Details on this clone: Its target is not known.

Trimming took 4 bases from V and 2 from J; bases not matched to a gene: 11. Germline values: CDR1 SGHRS, CDR2 YFSETQ. This CDR3 contains 16 residues. The sample in question was PBMCs, obtained from a glioma patient whose treatment included an IDH1 peptide vaccine. The chain combines TRBV5-1 with TRBJ2-7; 8 nucleotides match TRBD1. This sequence was found in a woman aged 40 to 50 with glioma. For the CDR3, the DNA is TGCGCCAGCAGCACCGGGGACAGGTTGGCAACCTACGAGCAGTACTTC. The encoded protein is CASSTGDRLATYEQYF.